The clone carrying this T cell receptor beta chain appeared many times. The data stem from a study of T cells after yellow fever vaccination. For the study at large: Fractions of limited cellularity were prepared by means of SMART-Seq v4 Ultra Low Input.

Germline V gene sequence: CDR1 KGHDR, CDR2 SFDVKD. The CDR3 length is 13 residues. The V end lost 3 bases, the J end lost 5 bases, and 9 bases lay between the germline ends. Each CDR3 protein gets one entry after TCRdb re-called the 5' RACE reads with MiXCR. The profile shows around 300,000 distinct CDR3 sequences, 3.5% to 4.5% of them singletons. The sequenced sample was PBMCs, obtained 15 days after the yellow fever booster vaccination. This chain joins TRBV24-1 and TRBJ2-5; D is unresolved. The sequence derives from a man aged 18 to 29 who received the YFV17D yellow fever vaccine. The CDR3 protein is CATSDVGEETQYF. As DNA, the CDR3 is TGTGCCACCAGTGATGTAGGTGAGGAGACCCAGTACTTC.